The clone carrying this TCR beta chain was detected ten times or more. Its target is unknown. The source of the sample is a study of molecular identifiers for immune sequencing clone quantification. TCRdb re-analysed the PCR reads in MiXCR, keeping a single row per CDR3 protein. The data show some 65,000 distinct CDR3 sequences, 15% to 20% seen once. V lost 5 bases and J lost 4; bases outside the gene matches: 8. The CDR3 totals 15 residues. Germline CDR1 is MGHRA and CDR2 is YSYEKL. Study conclusions and caveats: Under 1% of molecules in naive cells, but over 98% of effector molecules, belonged to clones above 20 RNA copies.

This rearrangement joins TRBV4-1 to TRBJ2-7; 10 bases are shared with TRBD2. The sequencing input was naive CD8+ T cells from blood, with Jurkat cell RNA spiked in. Subset in this sample: FACS-sorted CD8+CD4-CCR7+CD45RA+ naive T cells. This receptor was identified in a human donor in good health. Some libraries in this study had Jurkat cell RNA spiked in. Here the CDR3 reads CASSGASGRSYEQYF. The CDR3 nucleotides are TGCGCCAGCAGCGGGGCTAGCGGGAGAAGTTACGAGCAGTACTTC.